This note documents a single TCR beta chain sequence. Seattle-derived patients entered the study during active infection and were followed longitudinally. Original analysis: It was from reference gene primer amplification that nucleated cell counts were estimated. Sequencing was performed with immunoSEQ multiplex PCR; in TCRdb, only in-frame clones are kept and a portion is missing. D and trimming come from the DNA, and the V and J calls and clone size come from that table. The table lists 400,000 or so clones, approximately 90% of them singletons. Germline V gene lookup returns CDR1 LNHNV and CDR2 YYDKDF (reference sequence). Trimming pared 0 bases from V and 3 bases from J, leaving 9 bases between. The CDR3 extends over 15 amino acids. This specimen comes from a study of blood T cell repertoires in COVID-19. Study-wide context: In each case, the material was cDNA or gDNA derived from T cells, B-cell-depleted T cells, or PBMCs.

Sequencing was carried out using peripheral blood. This TCR derives from a man aged 18 to 30 with COVID-19, enrolled during active disease. The chain couples TRBV15 to TRBJ2-1; weak D call: TRBD1 (6 bases). The CDR3 spells CATSRDKGVYNEQFF. The CDR3 DNA reads TGTGCCACCAGCAGAGACAAGGGGGTCTACAATGAGCAGTTCTTC.